This T cell receptor beta chain was identified in a study of cytomegalovirus exposure and HLA in healthy donors (dated 2017 in TCRdb). About the full investigation: An earlier analysis of 550 to 700 of the donors reported about 290 Gb of sequence data and about 100 million unique TCR beta sequences from approximately 180 million T cells. Of the roughly 430 genotyped donors, around 81% fell in the genetic ancestry cluster associated with self-reported Caucasian donors. The study used immunosequencing to profile the T cell repertoires of approximately 650 subjects and linked those repertoires to cytomegalovirus serostatus. Several DR-DQ haplotypes were treated as single units for association and clustering because of strong linkage in the cohort. Alongside the repertoire data, information on donor age, sex, ethnicity and CMV serostatus was compiled. High-throughput TCR immunosequencing, statistical association of individual TCRs with disease status, and machine learning were combined to predict cytomegalovirus infection status. An earlier analysis of some 500 of the donors applied high-throughput TCR beta sequencing to assess whether each TCR beta V gene segment acted as functional or pseudogenic. On average, roughly 250,000 unique TCR beta nucleotide sequences were sequenced per donor among several hundred genotyped donors of the cohort, with 15% to 20% of those sequences being non-productive. A later genetic analysis took genome-wide SNP genotypes for about three fifths of the 666 donors and used that subset as a discovery cohort. Every discovery cohort repertoire had been produced on one sequencing platform. The study aimed to test whether signatures of past pathogen exposure could be identified by cataloging public T cell receptors. About 300 gigabases of sequencing data and some 85 million unique TCR sequences were included in an early release covering several hundred HLA-typed donors. In a later analysis, previously published TCR beta repertoires from 666 donors were re-analyzed and high-resolution HLA genotyping was added so that TCR occurrence patterns could be studied. Typing coverage differed by locus: A, B, C, DRB1 and DQB1 were typed in about 620-630 donors, DQA1 in around 500, DPA1 in 600 to 610, and DPB1 in about 450. In addition to the first cohort of around 670 subjects, a separate validation cohort of 120 different subjects was used. The later analysis used no new phenotypic data to find candidate immune exposures, relying instead on TCR beta sequences and their occurrence across donors. HLA typing covered class I and class II loci at four-digit resolution.

After removal of 3 bases from V and 3 bases from J, the junction retains 5 bases not matched to a gene. Taken from cysteine to phenylalanine, the CDR3 has 15 residues. Left in the record is the CDR3 DNA by itself, 45 bases read in frame from the first base. According to the germline V gene, CDR1 reads SNHLY and CDR2 reads FYNNEI. In total, roughly 670 healthy bone marrow donors made up the cohort. All cohort members were sampled while nominally healthy, although unrecorded immune exposures were likely present. The donor tested CMV seronegative, placing the donor among the approximately 360 seronegative members of the cohort. A peripheral blood sample was provided by each donor, and peripheral blood mononuclear cells were used for TCR beta sequencing. The Qiagen DNeasy Blood Extraction Kit was used to extract genomic DNA from the blood cell samples. Library generation was performed with the immunoSEQ multiplex PCR assay. For the multiplex PCR, a mixture combining 60 forward primers for TCR Vbeta segments and 13 reverse primers for TCR Jbeta segments was used. The CDR3 region of rearranged TCR beta genes was amplified from genomic DNA with a multiplex PCR assay. On the Illumina HiSeq System, the amplified TCR beta libraries were sequenced as 87-base-pair reads. The study's own analysis went as follows. In a later analysis, some 80 million unique TCR beta chains were counted across the roughly 670 repertoires, and roughly 11 million of these chains were shared by at least two donors. To remove PCR and sequencing errors, raw reads were error-corrected and collapsed into unique sequences using a nearest-neighbor algorithm that merged closely related sequences. To assign V, D and J gene segments, CDR3 sequences were aligned to IMGT reference sequences. Each retained sequence needed at least a six-nucleotide match to both a V gene segment and a J gene segment. A rearrangement was called productive if the CDR3 had no stop codons and remained in frame with V and J, and every other rearrangement was called non-productive. CDR3 was defined by IMGT convention, running from the second conserved V-encoded cysteine to the conserved J-encoded phenylalanine. The earlier analysis of about 610 of the donors excluded sequences that lacked an unambiguous match to a single V gene segment. In an earlier analysis of 587 of the donors, a V segment was called functional when productive rearrangements were above 56.7%, and segregating when the standard deviation between donors exceeded 5%. A statistical classification framework was built to diagnose cytomegalovirus status from the catalog of TCR beta chain sequences. In a later analysis, V and J genes were assigned by comparing TCR nucleotide sequences against IMGT/GENE-DB human TR gene sequences. A later analysis assigned CDR3 sequences and most-parsimonious VDJ recombination scenarios with the TCRdist pipeline. In a later analysis, each TCR beta chain was defined by its CDR3 amino acid sequence together with its V-gene family, and reads lacking a unique V-gene family were excluded. To address suspected cross-contamination and a sequencing artifact, a later analysis removed approximately 600 highly shared, low-generation-probability nucleotide sequences. For each public chain, a later analysis derived a clonal expansion index from normalized ranks of inferred template counts within each repertoire. In a later analysis, generation probabilities were computed with a VDJ recombination model fitted to out-of-frame rearrangements, and the resulting probabilities were checked against IGoR. Hypergeometric tests were used in a later analysis to score TCR-TCR, TCR-HLA and TCR-CMV co-occurrence, with a repertoire-size bias correction applied to the TCR pairs. In a later analysis, false discovery rates were estimated by permuting HLA or CMV assignments 20 times. In a later analysis, co-occurring TCRs were grouped using DBSCAN, and TCRdist sequence similarity was added for clustering within HLA-allele-positive subsets. For co-occurrence clustering, repertoires with fewer than 30,000 or more than 120,000 public chains were excluded, along with five or six repertoires with anomalous nucleotide sharing. TCRdb provides this immuneACCESS table in a form limited to in-frame rearrangements. Some clones are lacking; in checked studies, under half of them reflect an unresolved V gene, and why the rest are absent is not known. That table is the source of V, J and clone size, and D and trimming were worked out from the DNA. This sample has 200,000 to 250,000 clones in its table, and roughly 84% of those were observed once. The ten largest clones take up roughly 1.5% of the sample.

The study at large found these results: In a later genetic analysis, fewer N-insertions in productive TCRs were reported among donors in an Asian-associated ancestry cluster than the roughly 700-donor mean. Presence/absence analyses assumed roughly uniform sequencing depth across donors, an assumption that may not hold. In a later analysis, TCR association rates were found to vary across HLA loci, with the most associated TCRs seen for DRB1 alleles and the fewest for HLA-C alleles. In an earlier analysis of 587 of the donors, most TCR beta V segments appeared in productive rearrangements about 87% or about 30% of the time, broadly matching IMGT annotations. Cytomegalovirus status was reported to be diagnosed by the classifier with high specificity and sensitivity in both the original and validation cohorts. Across donors, most TCR sequences were observed very rarely, whereas some public TCRs were present in many individuals. A later analysis found that most CMV-associated TCR beta chains appeared HLA-restricted, with HLA associations seemingly driven largely by CMV exposure. Because counts were too low, 15 to 20 rarely observed V segments, including chromosome 9 orphons, were excluded from the earlier analysis of several hundred of the donors. According to the authors, the approach could potentially be generalized to other disease states and immunological phenotypes. A later analysis found that HLA-associated TCR beta chains were more clonally expanded and had lower generation probabilities than equally common non-associated chains. A total of some 180 TCR beta chains were listed by the study as associated with cytomegalovirus. Some IMGT-functional V segments, including TRBV6-2 and TRBV6-3, could not be told apart with the 87-base-pair reads, so those segments were excluded. A later analysis associated about 17,000 TCR beta sequences with specific HLA alleles at a false discovery rate of 0.05. A few of the identified cytomegalovirus-associated TCR beta chains were confirmed in vitro to be specific for cytomegalovirus antigens. A further reported finding was that TCR beta sequences accurately predicted the HLA-A and HLA-B alleles for most subjects in the first cohort. In a later analysis, several top co-occurrence clusters were reported to appear linked to parvovirus B19, influenza, CMV and Epstein-Barr virus. A later genetic analysis associated a missense DCLRE1C variant with V-gene and J-gene trimming of TCR beta chains, and an independent cohort replicated the association. Correlated functional status among segregating V segments might be attributable to linkage disequilibrium, but an unknown experimental factor could not be ruled out. Strong co-occurrence of HLA alleles, especially DR and DQ, made assigning TCR associations to individual alleles difficult. HLA typing was unavailable for some donors at each locus, so association tests used only the typed subset. The sequencing pipeline was judged likely to have produced a cluster of highly shared sequence variants as a technical artifact. For the cohort, immune exposure information was limited to CMV serostatus. In this cohort, only TCR beta chains were sequenced, and detectable features were limited by the absence of alpha or paired-chain data.

On this clone: This receptor's antigen is unknown. Base-call qualities are not available, and no considerably larger clone is one nucleotide away.

The receptor's source is a girl aged 10 to 17 in good health and CMV-seronegative. The chain links TRBV2 with TRBJ2-7, with 10 central nucleotides matching TRBD2. The sample was PBMCs. The DNA sequence is TGTGCCAGCAGTGAGGTAGCGGGGGGTTACTACGAGCAGTACTTC. It encodes CASSEVAGGYYEQYF.